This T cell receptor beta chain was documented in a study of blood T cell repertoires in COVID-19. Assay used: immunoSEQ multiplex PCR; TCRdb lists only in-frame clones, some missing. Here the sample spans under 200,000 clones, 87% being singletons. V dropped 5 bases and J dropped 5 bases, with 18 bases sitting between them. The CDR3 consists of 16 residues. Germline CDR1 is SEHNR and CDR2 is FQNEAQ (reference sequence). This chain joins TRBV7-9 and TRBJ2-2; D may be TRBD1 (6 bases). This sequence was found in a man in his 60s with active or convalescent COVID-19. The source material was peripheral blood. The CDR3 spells CASSLSGVSGTGELFF. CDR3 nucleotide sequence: TGTGCCAGCAGCCTTTCAGGGGTATCGGGGACCGGGGAGCTGTTTTTT.